Detailed here is one TCR beta chain. The table came from immunoSEQ multiplex PCR; TCRdb's copy has only in-frame clones and leaves some out. The table has about 530,000 clones, around 90% seen once. This sample was included in a study of blood T cell repertoires in COVID-19. On the study more broadly: Samples taken during acute and convalescent COVID-19 were collected in the United States, Italy and Spain.

The sequencing input was peripheral blood. This clonotype was obtained from a woman in her forties or fifties with COVID-19, enrolled during active disease.

CDR3 region: CASSLLDQGDSPLHF. The CDR3 bases are TGCGCCAGCAGCTTACTGGATCAAGGGGATTCACCCCTCCACTTT. This chain joins TRBV5-1 and TRBJ1-6; the D gene is possibly TRBD1 (5 bases). Trimming left V 2 bases short and J 8 bases short, with 14 bases between. The CDR3 extends over 15 amino acids. The germline V gene has CDR1 SGHRS and CDR2 YFSETQ.